This T cell receptor beta chain was found in a study of OX40 agonist ivuxolimab in advanced cancers. Broadly, across the study: Ivuxolimab was an agonistic, fully human IgG2 monoclonal antibody directed against OX40 (CD134), a costimulatory receptor. Prior anti-PD-1, anti-PD-L1 or anti-CTLA-4 therapy was permitted, and checkpoint inhibitors had been received by less than 45% of dose-escalation patients. Intravenous ivuxolimab was administered to patients every 2 weeks at six dose levels: 0.01, 0.1, 0.3, 1.5, 3 and 10 mg/kg. Among the 50 to 55 dose-escalation patients, about 20 had hepatocellular carcinoma, approximately 15 melanoma, 9 renal cell carcinoma and 9 head and neck cancer. The paper describes the monotherapy dose-escalation part (N of about 55 patients) of the phase I trial of ivuxolimab. A male proportion of 75% to 85% and a mean age of about 60 years, ranging from about 20 to 85, were recorded for the dose-escalation cohort. Peripheral TCRbeta sequencing aimed to test whether ivuxolimab altered TCR sequence diversity and caused clonal T-cell expansion. Partial responses occurred in three dose-escalation patients: two with cutaneous melanoma and one with hepatocellular carcinoma.

Patients with autoimmune disease history or receiving systemic immunosuppression were excluded from the trial. Peripheral blood for TCR sequencing was drawn from every dose cohort at baseline, at cycle 4 day 1 and at cycle 7 day 1. The samples were drawn from a first-in-human, open-label, multicenter phase I dose-escalation trial of ivuxolimab. Adults with locally advanced or metastatic melanoma, renal cell, hepatocellular, or head and neck squamous cell carcinoma were enrolled in the trial. Before TCR sequencing, CD4+ and CD8+ T cells were separately sorted from peripheral blood. This clone was seen a single time. Its target antigen remains unknown. Per-base qualities were not stored, and no clone one base away is much larger. The cysteine opens and the phenylalanine closes a CDR3 of 14 amino acids. The read is trimmed to its CDR3 DNA, 42 bases read in frame from base 1. V gives up 6 bases and J gives up 0 bases, and the segment between their germline ends measures 12 bases. The germline V gene provides CDR1 MNHEY and CDR2 SVGAGI.

Here is what the overall study found, with its caveats: In the 0.1-3.0 mg/kg groups, partial responders were among the patients with the lowest normalized peripheral clonal expansion, particularly in CD8+ T cells. On average, CD8+ T cells showed more expanded clones than CD4+ T cells after ivuxolimab. Low levels of normalized T-cell clonal expansion were also seen in some patients who did not respond. Which antigens the clonally expanded peripheral T cells were specific for was not determined. Clonal expansion of both CD4+ and CD8+ blood T cells was observed from baseline to week 6 at doses 0.1 to 3.0 mg/kg.

For sequencing of the TCRbeta CDR3 region, genomic DNA was extracted from the sorted cells. The immunoSEQ Assay was used to sequence the TCRbeta CDR3 regions. TCRdb obtained this table from immuneACCESS and retained in-frame rearrangements with V and J assigned. These tables miss some clones; where compared with another copy, unresolved V genes account for less than half of the shortfall, and the remainder is unexplained. A total of about 100,000 clones appear in this sample, approximately 93% of them only once. The ten largest clones represent around 0.17% of the sample. Recombination linked TRBV6-5 to TRBJ2-7; TRBD2 is a possible D gene, resting on 6 matching bases. The sequencing here drew on CD4+ or CD8+ T cells sorted from blood, taken in a trial of the OX40 agonist ivuxolimab. The TCR originated in an adult with an advanced solid tumor such as melanoma, head and neck, liver or kidney cancer. CDR3 loop: CASRGRRLSYEQYF. The DNA is TGTGCCAGCAGAGGGAGGCGTCTCTCCTACGAGCAGTACTTC.